This TCR beta chain was sequenced in a study of CD8+CD57+ T cells in acquired aplastic anemia. Study summary: The average for DNA from sorted CD4+ and CD8+ cells was roughly 3 ug. Among healthy donors, CD4+ cells averaged roughly 9.8 million reads. General study results and limits: The study identified twenty-nine CD8+ CDR3 sequences shared by patients and controls. The CD8+ Simpson's diversity of patients and controls was not significantly different.

CDR3 length: 15 amino acids. Trimming left V 0 bases short and J 1 base short, with 9 bases between. The germline CDR1 and CDR2 sequences are WNHNN and SYGVQD (reference sequence). This clonotype appeared a few times. Antigen specificity is unknown. According to the study, genomic DNA was the template for TCR beta VDJ and CDR3 profiling. MiXCR, run by TCRdb on the reads, gives a single entry per CDR3 protein. The table shows around 170,000 distinct CDR3 sequences, with 45% to 50% occurring only once. This chain joins TRBV10-1 and TRBJ1-1; the D is unclear. Sequencing was performed on sorted CD4+, CD8+, or CD8+CD57+ T cells (not recorded which) from PBMCs. This TCR was sampled from a human donor in good health. The CDR3 DNA is TGCGCCAGCAGTGAGTCGTCTTGGGAGAACACTGAAGCTTTCTTT. It yields the protein CASSESSWENTEAFF.